This T cell receptor (beta chain) came from a study of T-cell memory formation after mild COVID-19 (dated by TCRdb to the early 2020s). Notes on the research overall: Most TCR sequence clusters were specific to one of the two donors. In two donors, T-cell clones that expanded and contracted after mild COVID-19 were followed by sequencing TCRalpha and TCRbeta repertoires longitudinally. The cohort comprised two young, previously healthy adult volunteers, one female and one male.

On the study overall, not on this receptor specifically: SARS-CoV-2 specificity of the second-wave clones peaking on day 37 was not confirmed. Contracting CD4+ clones were found mainly in CM and EM memory subsets, while CD8+ clones were enriched in EMRA. Clones that contracted from day 15 to 85 showed balanced CD4/CD8 phenotypes, whereas a second wave of clones that expanded from day 15 to 37 leaned towards CD4+. Only two mild cases were covered in the study, and larger cohorts including severe cases with pre-infection samples were considered necessary. Some responding clones were found in pre-infection memory, which suggests that pre-existing cross-reactive memory T cells took part in the SARS-CoV-2 response.

On this clonotype itself: No antigen is known for it. Per-nucleotide qualities are absent, and no much larger clonotype sits a single base away.

PBMCs were isolated by Ficoll-Paque density gradient centrifugation. The CDR3 measures 15 amino acids from cysteine to phenylalanine. The sequence is cut down to CDR3 DNA, 45 bases in frame from base 1. The germline V and J ends show losses of 6 bases and 2 bases respectively, and no gene match explains 11 bases of the junction. Sequences DFQATT (CDR1) and SNEGSKA (CDR2) are obtained from the germline V gene (reference sequence). Sequencing took place on an Illumina NovaSeq 6000. Using 5'RACE with constant-segment primers, TCRalpha and TCRbeta cDNA libraries were constructed, with sample barcodes and unique molecular identifiers added in the process. RNA was extracted from every sample with Trizol reagent. The libraries were amplified in two PCR steps, and the second step added a second sample barcode and Illumina TruSeq adapters. Sequencing of libraries was performed on an Illumina NovaSeq with 2 x 150 bp paired-end reads. The paper's data handling went like this. With migec v1.2.7, reads were demultiplexed and then collapsed into UMI-guided consensus sequences. Using mixcr v2.1.11, UMI consensuses were aligned to TRA and TRB V and J templates and then assembled into clonotypes. A clonotype was counted as expanded or contracted only if both edgeR and NoisET called the change significant, with noise models trained on biological replicates. For edgeR calls, the cutoffs were a false discovery rate-adjusted p below 0.01 and a log2 fold-change threshold of 1. As an exploratory analysis of dynamics, PCA with hierarchical clustering was applied to max-normalized trajectories of the 1000 most abundant clonotypes. The CD4 or CD8 phenotype of responding clones was assigned using the separately sequenced CD4+ and CD8+ repertoires. Using fastp trimming at Q25 and MiXCR clonotype assembly, TCRdb reanalyzed the public sequencing data and kept in-frame beta chains. CDR3 protein duplicates are merged, each entry listing the most common genes and DNA. V and J calls and clone size were set by TCRdb, not the authors. For this sample the table gives about 470,000 distinct CDR3 sequences, of which around a quarter were detected only once. Roughly an eighth of the sample lies in the top ten.

The sample taken for sequencing was PBMCs or a T cell subset sorted from them (not recorded which). The sequence links TRBV20-1 to TRBJ2-3; 7 middle bases align to TRBD1. The TCR was taken from an adult woman who had mild COVID-19 (a few samples of this study predate the infection). The sample titles of this study are shuffled in the database, so cell type and time point are left out; the donor was told from shared clones. The DNA is TGCAGTGCCTCCCCGGGACAGTCCTTCACAGATACGCAGTATTTT. It is translated as CSASPGQSFTDTQYF.